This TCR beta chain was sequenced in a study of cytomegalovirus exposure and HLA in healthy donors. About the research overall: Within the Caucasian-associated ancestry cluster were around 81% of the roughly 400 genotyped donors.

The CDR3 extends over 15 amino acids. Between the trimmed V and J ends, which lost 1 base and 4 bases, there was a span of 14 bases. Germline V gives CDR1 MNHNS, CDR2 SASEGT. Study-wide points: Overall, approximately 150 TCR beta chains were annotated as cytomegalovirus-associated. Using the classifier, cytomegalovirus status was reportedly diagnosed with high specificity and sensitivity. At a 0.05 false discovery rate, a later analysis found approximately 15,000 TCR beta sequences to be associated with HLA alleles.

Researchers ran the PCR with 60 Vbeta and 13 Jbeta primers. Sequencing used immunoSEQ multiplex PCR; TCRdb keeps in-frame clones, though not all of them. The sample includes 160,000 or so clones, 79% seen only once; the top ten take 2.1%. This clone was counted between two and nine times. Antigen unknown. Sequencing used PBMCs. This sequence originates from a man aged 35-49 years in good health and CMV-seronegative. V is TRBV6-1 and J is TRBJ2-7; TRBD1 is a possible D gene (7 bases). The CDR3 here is CASSEDGGGAYEQYF. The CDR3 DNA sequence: TGTGCCAGCAGTGAAGACGGAGGGGGCGCGTACGAGCAGTACTTC.